Presented here are 12 T cell receptor beta chains from one specimen sequenced in a study of T cell responses to AZD1222 COVID-19 vaccine. The table came from immunoSEQ multiplex PCR; TCRdb's copy has only in-frame clones and leaves some out. The sample yields about 120,000 clones, roughly 93% seen once. This material consisted of peripheral blood, taken 28 days after the second AZD1222 dose. Receptors originate from an adult who received the AZD1222 COVID-19 vaccine.

The chain is built from TRBV9 and TRBJ2-1, with D uncertain. V was cut by 0 bases and J by 0 bases, with 7 bases left in between. Germline V lookup: CDR1 SGDLS, CDR2 YYNGEE. The CDR3 has 15 residues. CDR3 in DNA: TGTGCCAGCAGCGTAGCATTGAGCTCCTACAATGAGCAGTTCTTC. Its translation is CASSVALSSYNEQFF.

The chain links TRBV20-1 to TRBJ1-2; D ambiguous. CDR3 length: 10 residues. With 6 bases removed from V and 5 bases from J, the gap between germline ends came to 7 bases. Germline CDR1 reads DFQATT; CDR2 reads SNEGSKA (reference sequence). The CDR3 DNA reads as TGCAGTGCCTCCTTATATGGCTACACCTTC. Translation gives CSASLYGYTF.

The chain couples TRBV23-1 to TRBJ1-1; unclear D gene. TRBV23-1 is assigned to the ORF class and has an uncertain function. Trimming took 4 bases from V and 4 from J, leaving 10 bases between them. The CDR3 is 13 residues long. The CDR3 protein is CASSLPRGTEAFF. CDR3 nucleotides: TGCGCCAGCAGTCTCCCCCGGGGCACTGAAGCTTTCTTT.

The chain employs TRBV5-1 and TRBJ1-1; D may be TRBD1 (6 bases). The CDR3 sequence is 13 residues long. From germline, CDR1 is SGHRS and CDR2 YFSETQ. Between the trimmed V and J ends, which lost 2 bases and 4 bases, there was a span of 9 bases. CDR3 in amino acids: CASSFKGGTEAFF. The CDR3 bases are TGCGCCAGCAGCTTCAAGGGGGGCACTGAAGCTTTCTTT.

The chain is built from TRBV27 and TRBJ2-2; D is uncertain. The CDR3 has 13 residues. Looked up from germline, CDR1 is MNHEY and CDR2 is SMNVEV (reference sequence). Trimming left V 7 bases short and J 8 bases short, with 14 bases between. The CDR3 loop reads CASTPVARGELFF. The CDR3, as DNA: TGTGCCAGCACCCCGGTCGCTAGGGGGGAGCTGTTTTTT.

The chain uses TRBV18 and TRBJ1-4; D might be TRBD1 (5 bases). The CDR3 runs to 13 residues. Germline CDR1 reads KGHSH; CDR2 reads LQKENI. Trimming stripped 6 bases from V and 8 bases from J, with 13 bases between. CDR3 region: CASSANPGEKLFF. CDR3 nucleotides: TGTGCCAGCTCCGCAAACCCAGGGGAAAAACTGTTTTTT.

The sample holds one count of this clone. This chain uses TRBV7-6 with TRBJ1-2, with 7 positions matching TRBD1. Unmatched junction bases numbered 0, after V lost 1 base and J lost 4 bases. The germline gives CDR1 SGHVS, CDR2 FNYEAQ. The CDR3 is made up of 13 amino acids. The CDR3 DNA reads TGTGCCAGCAGCTTAGACAGGGGCTATGGCTACACCTTC. Encoded protein: CASSLDRGYGYTF. Supplemented by reference TRBV7-6 and TRBJ1-2, the full variable domain reads GAGVSQSPRYKVTKRGQDVALRCDPISGHVSLYWYRQALGQGPEFLTYFNYEAQQDKSGLPNDRFSAERPEGSISTLTIQRTEQRDSAMYRCASSLDRGYGYTFGSGTRLTVV.

The CDR3 DNA sequence: TGTGCCAGCAGTGGGCGGACAGGTGCCTATGGCTACACCTTC. This translates into CASSGRTGAYGYTF. This sequence joins TRBV28 and TRBJ1-2, with 7 bases that match TRBD1. Germline V gene lookup returns CDR1 MDHEN and CDR2 SYDVKM. The CDR3 runs to 14 residues. V gave up 5 bases and J gave up 4 bases; unmatched junction bases: 7.

The rearrangement joins TRBV9 to TRBJ2-1; 7 nucleotides match TRBD2. Germline CDR1 is SGDLS and CDR2 is YYNGEE. This CDR3 spans 16 amino acids. V lost 0 bases and J lost 4; bases outside the gene matches: 7. The CDR3 nucleotides read TGTGCCAGCAGCGTAGCAGGGACTACTAGTTACAATGAGCAGTTCTTC. It encodes CASSVAGTTSYNEQFF.

The chain combines TRBV15 with TRBJ2-7, with 12 bases lining up with TRBD1. This CDR3 region has 14 residues. The germline V gene encodes CDR1 LNHNV and CDR2 YYDKDF (reference sequence). V shed 5 bases, J shed 7 bases, and the junction held 6 bases outside the gene matches. The CDR3 DNA reads TGTGCCACCAGCCCGGGACAGGGGGCATGGGAGCAGTACTTC. This sequence encodes CATSPGQGAWEQYF.

The chain couples TRBV6-5 to TRBJ1-5; tentatively, D is TRBD1 (5 bases). The germline CDR1 and CDR2 sequences are MNHEY and SVGAGI. This CDR3 contains 13 residues. Trimming cost V 2 bases and J 7 bases, with 9 bases left between them. This CDR3 is CASSYEQVQPQHF. Here the CDR3 DNA reads TGTGCCAGCAGTTACGAACAGGTACAGCCCCAGCATTTT.

In nucleotides, the CDR3 is TGTGCCAGCAGGGAGGCCTCGGGGGGTGGCTACACCTTC. Its protein is CASREASGGGYTF. This chain links TRBV2 with TRBJ1-2; D is possibly TRBD1 (5 bases). V was clipped by 6 bases and J by 7 bases, with 15 bases between them. Germline lookup yields CDR1 SNHLY and CDR2 FYNNEI. This CDR3 is built from 13 residues.